This paragraph reports one T cell receptor (beta chain). It lacks a known antigen. Qualities for individual bases were not recorded, and no much larger clone is one base off. On a MiSeq, deep resolution sequencing aimed for a depth between 1 in 1 million and 1 in 200,000 T cells, with each clonotype covered 10x on average. The immunoSEQ hsTCRB Kit was used to generate the TCR beta libraries. The original methods were these. ImmunoSEQ Data Assistant and ImmunoSEQ Analyzer were used for data analysis, and V, D and J genes were assigned according to IMGT definitions. Clonality, which ranges from 0 to 1, was calculated by subtracting the normalized Shannon entropy of productive rearrangement frequencies from one. Public clonotype analysis was restricted to overrepresented clonotypes comprising at least 0.05% of each patient's repertoire. Fewer than 15 age-matched healthy donor repertoires from immuneACCESS served as clonality controls. Not all clones reach the TCRdb copy of this immuneACCESS table, which keeps in-frame sequences only. Checked studies attribute under half of the gap to unresolved V genes and leave the rest unexplained. V, J and clone size derive from that table, while D and trimming were established from the DNA sequence. This sample comprises tens of thousands of clones, approximately 57% of them detected only once. The ten top clones hold approximately 5% of the sample.

The CDR3 contains 13 residues, cysteine and phenylalanine counted. Here the CDR3 DNA is all that survives: 39 bases in frame from base 1. The germline V gene provides CDR1 ENHRY and CDR2 SYGVKD. The germline V and J ends show losses of 8 bases and 4 bases respectively, and no gene match explains 5 bases of the junction. The data originate from a study of cytotoxic CD8 clonotypes in ibrutinib-treated CLL (TCRdb year 2021). At the level of the whole study: In this cohort, about 15 patients were treatment-naive and 11 to 12 were relapsed/refractory, while 17 to 18 had unmutated IGHV. Responses were partial in about 25 patients and complete in 2; after median 68 months follow-up, roughly 14 stayed in remission and 12 progressed. Response samples were taken after a median of approximately eleven months on treatment, ranging from roughly 6 to 36 months. Samples averaged 255,043 productive templates and just under 95,000 productive rearrangements. Of the 70 to 90 people in the trial, around 25 had longitudinal samples available. Cryopreserved peripheral blood mononuclear cells were obtained before treatment, at response, and at either sustained remission or disease progression.

For TCR beta library preparation, about 2.2 micrograms of genomic DNA were extracted from the cryopreserved PBMCs. Longitudinal blood samples from CLL patients receiving ibrutinib monotherapy were subjected to high-throughput TCR beta sequencing. The patients took part in an open-label, single-center phase 2 trial of ibrutinib monotherapy. What the research found in general, with its limitations: Baseline clonality was found to be higher than that of age-matched healthy donors and was strongly correlated with circulating CD8+ T-cell counts. Public clonotypes were rare and either shrank or stayed stable during treatment, and the rise in clonality at ibrutinib response reflected expansion of private clonotypes. Sampling times were not matched between sustained-remission and progressing patients, and lymph node repertoires were not studied. At ibrutinib response clonality went up, during sustained remission it held steady, and at progression it dropped back toward baseline.

The receptor comes from a human donor with chronic lymphocytic leukemia. This sample comprised PBMCs, obtained before ibrutinib treatment. Recombination linked TRBV10-3 to TRBJ2-7; 10 bases in between match TRBD2. The DNA sequence is as follows: TGTGCCATCGGATCTAGCGGGAGTTACGAGCAGTACTTC. It translates as CAIGSSGSYEQYF.